What follows are 26 T cell receptor beta chains derived from one specimen sequenced in a study of memory CD4+ T cells and cytomegalovirus serostatus. Generated by immunoSEQ multiplex PCR, the TCRdb table keeps only in-frame clones and is missing some. The data hold 84,000 or so clones, with 65% to 85% observed a single time. Single viable CD3+CD4+CD8-CD45RO+ cells were sorted as the memory CD4+ T cells. The material sequenced was memory CD4+ T cells from blood. These TCRs come from an adult in good health and CMV-seronegative.

The sample holds a few counts of this clone. The chain combines TRBV23-1 with TRBJ1-5; TRBD1 matches 7 bases. Being an ORF, TRBV23-1 has a function that is uncertain. This CDR3 spans 14 amino acids. Trimming took 3 bases from V and 7 from J; bases not matched to a gene: 6. In nucleotides, the CDR3 is TGCGCCAGCAGTCATATAGGGGGCGAACAGCCCCAGCATTTT. This gives the protein CASSHIGGEQPQHF.

The chain has TRBV5-1 and TRBJ1-4; D is possibly TRBD1 (5 bases). V was cut by 3 bases and J by 8 bases, with 14 bases left in between. The CDR3 runs to 14 residues. Germline V gives CDR1 SGHRS, CDR2 YFSETQ. CDR3 sequence: CASSSGGPQEKLFF. For the CDR3, the DNA is TGCGCCAGCAGCTCGGGGGGTCCTCAGGAAAAACTGTTTTTT.

The V and J genes are TRBV10-1 and TRBJ2-7; 8 bases are a match to TRBD1. Germline V lookup: CDR1 WNHNN, CDR2 SYGVQD (reference sequence). V shed 4 bases and J 2 bases; nucleotides not matched to a gene: 1. This CDR3 region has 13 residues. The CDR3 coding sequence is TGCGCCAGCAGTGGGGGACAGGCCTACGAGCAGTACTTC. Its translation: CASSGGQAYEQYF.

This clone has a handful of counts. The chain is built from TRBV30 and TRBJ1-2, with 8 nucleotides matching TRBD1. Germline CDR1 and CDR2: GTSNPN and SVGIG (reference sequence). The CDR3 runs 13 residues. V lost 5 bases to trimming and J lost 9 bases; unmatched junction nucleotides: 11. CDR3 in amino acids: CAWAIGTGLSYTF. The CDR3 nucleotides read TGTGCCTGGGCTATCGGGACAGGTCTCAGCTACACCTTC.

In its sample, this clone was seen a few times. This sequence joins TRBV15 and TRBJ1-6; no definite D call. V was pared by 2 bases and J by 0 bases, with 11 bases between. Germline V CDR1 and CDR2: LNHNV, YYDKDF (reference sequence). The CDR3 totals 17 residues. The CDR3 sequence is CATSRRGLSSYNSPLHF. The DNA of the CDR3 is TGTGCCACCAGCAGACGGGGTCTAAGCTCCTATAATTCACCCCTCCACTTT.

The chain employs TRBV27 and TRBJ2-1; tentative D call: TRBD1 (6 bases). The CDR3 is made up of 13 amino acids. V gave up 6 bases and J gave up 6 bases, with 12 bases separating them. CDR1 and CDR2 from the germline V gene are MNHEY and SMNVEV (reference sequence). The CDR3 loop is CASREGVRNEQFF. DNA for the CDR3: TGTGCCAGCAGAGAGGGGGTTCGCAATGAGCAGTTCTTC.

The V call is TRBV5-6, the J call TRBJ2-7; tentatively, D is TRBD1 (6 bases). The CDR3 is 13 amino acids. V was trimmed by 6 bases and J by 0 bases, leaving 10 bases between them. CDR1 is SGHDT, CDR2 YYEEEE, per germline. CDR3 residues: CASTRTASYEQYF. In nucleotides, the CDR3 is TGTGCCAGCACCAGGACAGCCTCCTACGAGCAGTACTTC.

The chain joins TRBV6-6 to TRBJ1-1, with D unclear. The ends were cut back, 5 bases at V and 2 bases at J, with 6 bases in the middle. CDR1 is MNHNY, CDR2 SVGAGI, per germline (reference sequence). This CDR3 is 12 amino acids long. The CDR3 DNA reads TGTGCCAGCAGTAACCGCAACACTGAAGCTTTCTTT. Protein product: CASSNRNTEAFF.

The gene calls are TRBV28 and TRBJ1-5; 7 nucleotides agree with TRBD1. The trim removed 2 bases at V and 0 bases at J, leaving 4 bases unmatched. Germline assignment: CDR1 MDHEN and CDR2 SYDVKM. This CDR3 region has 16 residues. CDR3 sequence: CASSLGGQNSNQPQHF. The CDR3 DNA sequence: TGTGCCAGCAGTTTAGGGGGACAGAATAGCAATCAGCCCCAGCATTTT.

The chain joins TRBV27 to TRBJ2-3, with TRBD2 as a possible D gene (5 bases). The germline V gene has CDR1 MNHEY and CDR2 SMNVEV (reference sequence). The germline V and J ends were trimmed by 4 bases and 5 bases, with 16 bases remaining between them. The CDR3 is 15 residues long. The chain's CDR3 is CASSSSPRGIDTQYF. The CDR3 nucleotides read TGTGCCAGCAGTTCGAGCCCTCGGGGTATAGATACGCAGTATTTT.

V gene TRBV25-1 combines with J gene TRBJ2-5; a possible D gene is TRBD1 (5 bases). This CDR3 has 15 amino acids. Germline CDR1 reads MGHDK; CDR2 reads SYGVNS. V lost 0 bases and J lost 1, with 9 bases in between. DNA for the CDR3: TGTGCCAGCAGTGAATATCAGGGCCTCCAAGAGACCCAGTACTTC. Translating it yields CASSEYQGLQETQYF. Full variable domain (outside the CDR3, taken from reference TRBV25-1 and TRBJ2-5): EADIYQTPRYLVIGTGKKITLECSQTMGHDKMYWYQQDPGMELHLIHYSYGVNSTEKGDLSSESTVSRIRTEHFPLTLESARPSHTSQYLCASSEYQGLQETQYFGPGTRLLVL.

The chain joins TRBV28 to TRBJ2-1; unclear D gene. Trimming pared 7 bases from V and 0 bases from J, leaving 22 bases between. CDR1 is MDHEN and CDR2 is SYDVKM in the germline V gene. This CDR3 contains 18 residues. As DNA, the CDR3 is TGTGCCAGCATCCCGAGTGGGGTACAGCCTAGCTCCTACAATGAGCAGTTCTTC. Its translation: CASIPSGVQPSSYNEQFF.

The chain recombines TRBV5-1 with TRBJ2-7; D not resolved. This CDR3 is 13 amino acids long. CDR1 is SGHRS and CDR2 is YFSETQ in the germline V gene. Trimming pared 2 bases from V and 9 bases from J, leaving 15 bases between. CDR3 nucleotides: TGCGCCAGCAGCTTTTCAGACCTACGATGGCAGTACTTC. It translates to CASSFSDLRWQYF.

The rearrangement uses TRBV11-2 and TRBJ2-3; D is unclear. V gave up 2 bases and J gave up 2 bases, with 2 bases separating them. Germline-derived CDR1 and CDR2 are SGHAT and FQNNGV. This CDR3 contains 12 residues. This CDR3 reads CASSLNTDTQYF. The CDR3 DNA is TGTGCCAGCAGCTTAAACACAGATACGCAGTATTTT.

The V and J genes are TRBV7-8 and TRBJ2-1; TRBD1 matches 11 bases. The CDR3 has 16 amino acids. CDR1 is SGHVS, CDR2 FQNEAQ, per germline. Trimming removed 5 bases from V and 7 bases from J; junction bases left unmatched: 10. The CDR3 region is CASSPPGQGVGNEQFF. The CDR3 DNA follows: TGTGCCAGCAGCCCCCCGGGACAGGGGGTAGGAAATGAGCAGTTCTTC.

This clone has just one count. V usage is TRBV7-3 and J usage is TRBJ1-1, with TRBD1 identical over 7 bases. Trimming took 4 bases from V and 4 from J; bases not matched to a gene: 3. Per the germline V gene, CDR1 is SGHTA and CDR2 is FQGTGA. The CDR3 consists of 13 residues. CDR3 in DNA: TGTGCCAGCAGCTCGACAGGGTTCACTGAAGCTTTCTTT. Translating it yields CASSSTGFTEAFF.

This clone has just one count. The chain couples TRBV7-9 to TRBJ2-5, with D possibly TRBD2 on 7 matching bases. This CDR3 is built from 16 residues. With 1 base removed from V and 4 bases from J, the gap between germline ends came to 16 bases. The germline gives CDR1 SEHNR, CDR2 FQNEAQ (reference sequence). The CDR3 sequence: CASSLVAGAGGETQYF. In DNA form, the CDR3 reads TGTGCCAGCAGCTTAGTTGCGGGGGCAGGAGGAGAGACCCAGTACTTC.

The chain links TRBV7-2 to TRBJ2-3, with TRBD2 matching 15 bases. The CDR3 has 16 residues. V trimming: 5 bases; J trimming: 1 base; junction bases outside the gene matches: 1. CDR1 and CDR2 (germline): SGHTA, FQGNSA. The DNA for the CDR3 is TGTGCCAGCAGCCGGACTAGCGGGGGGGGCACAGATACGCAGTATTTT. As protein: CASSRTSGGGTDTQYF.

The CDR3 reads CASRRLAGDTGELFF. CDR3 bases: TGCGCCAGCAGACGACTAGCGGGGGACACCGGGGAGCTGTTTTTT. The rearrangement links TRBV10-2 to TRBJ2-2; 12 bases are shared with TRBD2. CDR1 and CDR2 from the germline V gene are WSHSY and SAAADI. This CDR3 has 15 residues. V dropped 6 bases and J dropped 3; count of bases not matched to a gene: 2.

V gene TRBV7-6 combines with J gene TRBJ2-7, with a tentative D call TRBD1 (6 bases). This CDR3 spans 13 amino acids. The V end lost 1 base, the J end lost 5 bases, and 9 bases lay between the germline ends. CDR1 is SGHVS and CDR2 is FNYEAQ in the germline V gene. Here the CDR3 DNA reads TGTGCCAGCAGCTTAGGGCCAGGGGACGAGCAGTACTTC. It yields the protein CASSLGPGDEQYF.

The chain employs TRBV7-2 and TRBJ2-1; TRBD1 aligns across 10 bases. The germline V gene has CDR1 SGHTA and CDR2 FQGNSA. The CDR3 has 15 amino acids. Trimming at V came to 6 bases and at J to 7 bases, leaving 9 bases not matched to a gene. CDR3 nucleotides: TGTGCCAGCAGGGAGGACAGGGGGGTGGTGAATGAGCAGTTCTTC. Encoded protein: CASREDRGVVNEQFF.

The V and J genes are TRBV11-2 and TRBJ1-1; 7 positions agree with TRBD1. The CDR3 runs to 13 residues. Germline lookup yields CDR1 SGHAT and CDR2 FQNNGV. Trimming cost V 5 bases and J 3 bases; bases outside gene matches: 3. CDR3 in amino acids: CASSRTGDTEAFF. CDR3 bases: TGTGCCAGCAGCCGTACAGGGGACACTGAAGCTTTCTTT.

The CDR3 loop is CASSPPRQGATGVKGYTF. DNA of the CDR3: TGTGCCAGCTCACCACCCCGGCAGGGGGCTACCGGGGTGAAGGGCTACACCTTC. The gene calls are TRBV18 and TRBJ1-2; 8 positions match TRBD1. Trimming cost V 0 bases and J 8 bases; bases outside gene matches: 17. Germline V gene sequence: CDR1 KGHSH, CDR2 LQKENI. The CDR3 extends over 18 amino acids.

CDR3 coding DNA: TGTGCCTGGAGTGTACCCCGGAACAGGCAAGAGACCCAGTACTTC. It codes for CAWSVPRNRQETQYF. The genes are TRBV30 and TRBJ2-5; TRBD1 might be the D (5 bases). V gave up 0 bases and J gave up 2 bases, with 13 bases separating them. The CDR3 is 15 amino acids. The germline gives CDR1 GTSNPN, CDR2 SVGIG (reference sequence).

The chain has TRBV2 and TRBJ1-3, with unresolved D. This CDR3 is 12 amino acids long. Germline lookup yields CDR1 SNHLY and CDR2 FYNNEI. The V end was cut by 8 bases, the J end by 2 bases, with 7 bases between. In DNA form, the CDR3 reads TGTGCCAGCGGCGTAACTGGAAACACCATATATTTT. Its translation: CASGVTGNTIYF.

This clone has just a few counts. The rearrangement links TRBV30 to TRBJ2-2, with D tentatively TRBD1 or TRBD2 (6 bases each). Trimming stripped 3 bases from V and 3 bases from J, with 14 bases between. CDR1 is GTSNPN and CDR2 is SVGIG in the germline V gene (reference sequence). The CDR3 is 15 amino acids. The CDR3 sequence is CAWRARGADTGELFF. The CDR3 bases are TGTGCCTGGAGGGCGAGGGGGGCTGACACCGGGGAGCTGTTTTTT.